The 27 T cell receptor beta chains in this list originate from one sample, sequenced in a study of blood T cell repertoires in COVID-19. Assay: immunoSEQ multiplex PCR; the TCRdb copy retains only in-frame clones and omits some. The sample has 190,000 or so clones; about 85% are singletons. Sequencing input: PBMCs or T cells enriched from blood (not recorded which). These receptors all come from a man aged 35-49 years who had recovered from COVID-19.

CDR3 in DNA: TGTGCCAGCAGGGGGGACAGGGGATTGGATGGCTACACCTTC. Amino acids: CASRGDRGLDGYTF. The J gene is TRBJ1-2, the V gene TRBV9; 10 bases match TRBD1. Germline V lookup: CDR1 SGDLS, CDR2 YYNGEE. V shed 5 bases and J 6 bases; nucleotides not matched to a gene: 7. This CDR3 is 14 amino acids long.

The V gene is TRBV28, the J gene TRBJ1-6; D call uncertain. Germline V gene sequence: CDR1 MDHEN, CDR2 SYDVKM. Trimming pared 4 bases from V and 6 bases from J, leaving 13 bases between. The CDR3 is 15 amino acids. The CDR3 DNA reads TGTGCCAGCAGTTGGAATACGGGAGGTAATTCACCCCTCCACTTT. Its translation: CASSWNTGGNSPLHF.

The V call is TRBV7-8, the J call TRBJ1-3, with D unclear. Germline assignment: CDR1 SGHVS and CDR2 FQNEAQ. The CDR3 has 14 amino acids. V lost 0 bases and J lost 0, with 3 bases in between. The CDR3 region has the DNA TGTGCCAGCAGCTTAGCCATCTCTGGAAACACCATATATTTT. Translating it yields CASSLAISGNTIYF.

The V call is TRBV7-2, the J call TRBJ1-2; D not certain. Germline CDR1 SGHTA, CDR2 FQGNSA. This CDR3 comprises 13 residues. The ends were cut back, 4 bases at V and 4 bases at J, with 10 bases in the middle. The CDR3 region is CASSSKRVYGYTF. The CDR3 nucleotides are TGTGCCAGCAGCTCGAAGAGGGTCTATGGCTACACCTTC.

In its sample, this clone was seen once. J is TRBJ2-3 and V is TRBV6-5, with a weak D call TRBD1 (6 bases). The V and J ends lost 7 bases and 4 bases respectively, with 12 bases between them. Germline assignment: CDR1 MNHEY and CDR2 SVGAGI. CDR3 size: 13 residues. The CDR3 DNA is TGTGCCAGCAAAAGGACAGCCTCAGATACGCAGTATTTT. Amino acids: CASKRTASDTQYF.

The V call is TRBV18, the J call TRBJ2-7; tentative D call: TRBD2 (6 bases). The CDR3 spans 14 residues. The germline V gene has CDR1 KGHSH and CDR2 LQKENI. V lost 6 bases and J 5 bases, leaving 17 bases between the germline ends. CDR3 DNA: TGTGCCAGCTCTCTTGAGTTTAGCGGACACGAGCAGTACTTC. It codes for CASSLEFSGHEQYF.

The rearrangement uses TRBV13 and TRBJ2-6; 11 bases fit TRBD2. CDR3 size: 17 residues. J gave up 3 bases and V 6 bases, and 7 bases lay outside the gene matches. Germline-derived CDR1 and CDR2 are PRHDT and FYEKMQ (reference sequence). CDR3 nucleotide sequence: TGTGCCAGCAGTACCTTAGCGGGAGGGAGTGGGGCCAACGTCCTGACTTTC. The encoded protein is CASSTLAGGSGANVLTF. Full variable domain (missing parts from reference TRBV13 and TRBJ2-6): AAGVIQSPRHLIKEKRETATLKCYPIPRHDTVYWYQQGPGQDPQFLISFYEKMQSDKGSIPDRFSAQQFSDYHSELNMSSLELGDSALYFCASSTLAGGSGANVLTFGAGSRLTVL.

The chain joins TRBV7-6 to TRBJ2-2, with 7 bases that match TRBD2. The CDR3 totals 18 residues. With 2 bases clipped from V and 1 base from J, the junction kept 10 bases outside the gene matches. Germline CDR1 SGHVS, CDR2 FNYEAQ. For the CDR3, the DNA is TGTGCCAGCAGCTTATTGGGAGGGAGGACCAAGAACACCGGGGAGCTGTTTTTT. This sequence encodes CASSLLGGRTKNTGELFF.

The V gene is TRBV6-5, the J gene TRBJ1-3; a weak D match, TRBD1 (6 bases). The ends were cut back, 5 bases at V and 0 bases at J, with 11 bases in the middle. The CDR3 covers 15 residues. The germline V gene has CDR1 MNHEY and CDR2 SVGAGI. As DNA, the CDR3 is TGTGCCAGCAGTCCGACAGGTAGCTCTGGAAACACCATATATTTT. Protein: CASSPTGSSGNTIYF.

The genes are TRBV6-2 or TRBV6-3 and TRBJ2-7, with 7 bases fitting TRBD1. The J segment lost 5 bases and the V segment lost 4 bases, leaving 11 bases of the junction unmatched. The germline V gene encodes CDR1 MNHEY and CDR2 SVGEGT. The CDR3 is 15 amino acids. The chain's CDR3 is CASSSGQDQFHEQYF. The CDR3 bases are TGTGCCAGCAGTTCCGGACAGGATCAGTTCCACGAGCAGTACTTC.

The rearrangement links TRBV30 to TRBJ1-1; TRBD1 aligns across 10 bases. Unmatched junction bases numbered 11, after V lost 0 bases and J lost 1 base. CDR3 size: 18 residues. The germline V gene has CDR1 GTSNPN and CDR2 SVGIG (reference sequence). CDR3 in DNA: TGTGCCTGGAGTGTAAAGGGGCGGACAGGGGGAACGAACACTGAAGCTTTCTTT. It is translated as CAWSVKGRTGGTNTEAFF.

The J gene is TRBJ1-5, the V gene TRBV9; D unclear. The V gene lost 3 bases and the J gene lost 9 bases, with 16 bases spanning the gap. Germline V gene data show CDR1 as SGDLS and CDR2 as YYNGEE. The CDR3 covers 14 residues. This CDR3 is CASSAGSGLRPQHF. Written as DNA, the CDR3 is TGTGCCAGCAGCGCGGGATCTGGGCTACGGCCCCAGCATTTT.

V gene TRBV6-5 combines with J gene TRBJ2-7; 7 positions match TRBD1. V lost 6 bases to trimming and J lost 4 bases; unmatched junction nucleotides: 9. The germline CDR1 and CDR2 sequences are MNHEY and SVGAGI. This CDR3 has 14 residues. The CDR3 spells CASSQQGPRYEQYF. For the CDR3, the DNA is TGTGCCAGCAGCCAACAGGGGCCGCGTTACGAGCAGTACTTC.

The genes are TRBV18 and TRBJ2-4, with a weak D call TRBD1 (6 bases). Germline assignment: CDR1 KGHSH and CDR2 LQKENI. This CDR3 region has 16 residues. The V and J ends lost 3 bases and 8 bases respectively, with 20 bases between them. CDR3 sequence: CASSPNGGQSGYIQYF. For the CDR3, the DNA is TGTGCCAGCTCACCCAACGGTGGACAGTCCGGGTACATTCAGTACTTC.

V gene TRBV13 combines with J gene TRBJ2-1, with TRBD1 identical over 7 bases. Germline-derived CDR1 and CDR2 are PRHDT and FYEKMQ (reference sequence). V trimming: 4 bases; J trimming: 5 bases; junction bases outside the gene matches: 5. The CDR3 consists of 14 residues. The DNA for the CDR3 is TGTGCCAGCAGCTATCCGGGACAGAACAATGAGCAGTTCTTC. Translated, it gives CASSYPGQNNEQFF. Together with reference TRBV13 and TRBJ2-1, the CDR3 gives the full variable domain: AAGVIQSPRHLIKEKRETATLKCYPIPRHDTVYWYQQGPGQDPQFLISFYEKMQSDKGSIPDRFSAQQFSDYHSELNMSSLELGDSALYFCASSYPGQNNEQFFGPGTRLTVL.

J is TRBJ1-4 and V is TRBV7-9, with D unresolved. Germline V CDR1 and CDR2: SEHNR, FQNEAQ (reference sequence). Trimming removed 5 bases from V and 8 bases from J, with 21 bases in between. The CDR3 is 16 residues long. The CDR3 sequence is CASSPPRGSRSEKLFF. In DNA, the CDR3 is TGTGCCAGCAGCCCACCGCGGGGTTCGAGGTCCGAAAAACTGTTTTTT. The variable domain in full, completed from reference TRBV7-9 and TRBJ1-4, reads DTGVSQNPRHKITKRGQNVTFRCDPISEHNRLYWYRQTLGQGPEFLTYFQNEAQLEKSRLLSDRFSAERPKGSFSTLEIQRTEQGDSAMYLCASSPPRGSRSEKLFFGSGTQLSVL.

The chain has TRBV6-1 and TRBJ1-5; 10 bases fit TRBD1. V trimming: 1 base; J trimming: 16 bases; junction bases outside the gene matches: 13. CDR3 length: 15 amino acids. The germline CDR1 and CDR2 sequences are MNHNS and SASEGT. CDR3 amino acids: CASSEGKRLGTGDHF. The CDR3 nucleotides read TGTGCCAGCAGTGAAGGGAAACGGTTGGGGACAGGGGATCATTTT.

This sequence joins TRBV6-1 and TRBJ2-5, with D uncertain. CDR1 MNHNS and CDR2 SASEGT come from the germline V gene. The CDR3 is 15 amino acids. V dropped 0 bases and J dropped 2 bases, with 10 bases sitting between them. The CDR3 is CASSEATILQETQYF. For the CDR3, the DNA is TGTGCCAGCAGTGAAGCAACGATACTACAAGAGACCCAGTACTTC.

CDR3 DNA sequence: TGTGCCATCAGCCACAGGGGGCGGACCACAGATACGCAGTATTTT. Translating it yields CAISHRGRTTDTQYF. The chain recombines TRBV10-3 with TRBJ2-3; 9 nucleotides match TRBD1. V dropped 6 bases and J dropped 2; count of bases not matched to a gene: 6. The CDR3 extends over 15 amino acids. From germline, CDR1 is ENHRY and CDR2 SYGVKD.

The J gene is TRBJ2-2, the V gene TRBV7-9, with no clear D. The CDR3 has 11 amino acids. Trimming took 5 bases from V and 9 from J, leaving 7 bases between them. Germline loops: CDR1 SEHNR, CDR2 FQNEAQ (reference sequence). CDR3: CASSPQWELFF. The CDR3 nucleotides read TGTGCCAGCAGCCCCCAGTGGGAGCTGTTTTTT.

Written as DNA, the CDR3 is TGTGCCAGCAGCCCCACTGGGGGGGACGCGAACACCGGGGAGCTGTTTTTT. This gives the protein CASSPTGGDANTGELFF. The chain carries TRBV7-9 and TRBJ2-2; 7 nucleotides line up with TRBD2. The CDR3 loop spans 17 amino acids. Germline V lookup: CDR1 SEHNR, CDR2 FQNEAQ (reference sequence). V was clipped by 5 bases and J by 0 bases; unmatched bases: 9.

At least ten counts were recorded for this clone. The same CDR3 also results from other DNA sequences found in this sample. The V call is TRBV6-4, the J call TRBJ2-1, with 7 bases lining up with TRBD2. Trimming cost V 4 bases and J 0 bases; bases outside gene matches: 0. Germline V gives CDR1 MRHNA, CDR2 SNTAGT. The CDR3 is made up of 14 amino acids. CDR3 DNA: TGTGCCAGCAGTGCGGGAGGCTCCTACAATGAGCAGTTCTTC. It yields the protein CASSAGGSYNEQFF.

This chain connects TRBV6-5 to TRBJ2-7; TRBD2 is a possible D gene (5 bases). Germline CDR1 and CDR2: MNHEY and SVGAGI. V lost 2 bases, J lost 2 bases, and 10 bases lay in between. The CDR3 totals 14 residues. The CDR3 sequence: CASSYAGLPYEQYF. CDR3 in DNA: TGTGCCAGCAGTTACGCGGGCCTCCCCTACGAGCAGTACTTC.

The chain has TRBV11-2 and TRBJ2-1, with D possibly being TRBD1 (6 bases). Germline lookup yields CDR1 SGHAT and CDR2 FQNNGV. Trimming took off 4 bases at V and 7 bases at J, with 14 bases between the two ends. This CDR3 has 14 residues. CDR3 amino acids: CASSSPTGLNEQFF. The CDR3 coding sequence is TGTGCCAGCAGCTCTCCCACAGGGCTTAATGAGCAGTTCTTC.

The gene calls are TRBV10-3 and TRBJ2-7; 11 bases are a match to TRBD2. V was pared by 3 bases and J by 4 bases, with 5 bases of the junction left unmatched. Germline assignment: CDR1 ENHRY and CDR2 SYGVKD. The CDR3 is 15 residues long. The CDR3 DNA reads as TGTGCCATCAGTGAACTAGCGGGAGTAGGGTACGAGCAGTACTTC. Translating it yields CAISELAGVGYEQYF.

The rearrangement uses TRBV11-2 and TRBJ2-3; 10 bases line up with TRBD2. V gave up 0 bases and J gave up 6 bases; unmatched junction bases: 3. This CDR3 is built from 15 residues. CDR1 is SGHAT, CDR2 FQNNGV, per germline. In nucleotides, the CDR3 is TGTGCCAGCAGCTTAGAGGTAGCGGGAGGTGATACGCAGTATTTT. Protein: CASSLEVAGGDTQYF.

As regards this clone: An end of the junction differs from the germline gene, which may be a read error. This sequence joins TRBV28 and TRBJ2-7, with D possibly matching TRBD1 (8 bases). This CDR3 has 14 amino acids. Per the germline V gene, CDR1 is MDHEN and CDR2 is SYDVKM. The CDR3 coding sequence is TGTGCCAGCTCGATCCAAGAACAGGGGGGGCGAGGCGACTTC. It yields the protein CASSIQEQGGRGDF.